This paragraph covers one T cell receptor beta chain sequence. Deletions cut 4 bases from V and 2 bases from J, with 16 bases between. This CDR3 has 15 amino acids. Germline values: CDR1 SGDLS, CDR2 YYNGEE. Per the original methods: Reference gene primer amplification gave estimated nucleated cell counts. Profiled with immunoSEQ multiplex PCR; TCRdb holds only in-frame clones, not every one. V, J and clone size were drawn from that table, and D and trimming were deduced from the DNA. Found here are about 100,000 clones, around four fifths of them singletons; the top ten hold around an eighth. This record belongs to a study of blood T cell repertoires in COVID-19. Study-level background: Collection of acute and convalescent COVID-19 samples took place in the United States, Italy and Spain. The analysed material was cDNA or gDNA that came from T cells, B-cell-depleted T cells, or PBMCs.

The genes are TRBV9 and TRBJ2-7; D is undetermined. The sequencing sample was made of peripheral blood. The clonotype comes from a man in his fifties with active or convalescent COVID-19. The CDR3 is CASSPTGGTTYEQYF. CDR3 coding DNA: TGTGCCAGCAGCCCCACCGGCGGAACTACCTACGAGCAGTACTTC.